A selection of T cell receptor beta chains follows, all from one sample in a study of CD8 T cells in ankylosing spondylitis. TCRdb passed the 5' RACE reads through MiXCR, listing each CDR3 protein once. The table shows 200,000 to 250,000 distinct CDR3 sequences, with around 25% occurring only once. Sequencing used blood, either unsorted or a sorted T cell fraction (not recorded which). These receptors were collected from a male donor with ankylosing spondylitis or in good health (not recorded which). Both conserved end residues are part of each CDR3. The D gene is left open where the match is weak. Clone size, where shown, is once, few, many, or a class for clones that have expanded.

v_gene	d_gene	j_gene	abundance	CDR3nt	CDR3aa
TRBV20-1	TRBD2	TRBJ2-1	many	TGCAGTGCTACCGGACTAGCGGGAGTAGGGTTTGAGCAGTTCTTC	CSATGLAGVGFEQFF
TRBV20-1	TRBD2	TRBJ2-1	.	TGCAGTGCTAGAGATGAGGGGCGATTCGGGACTAGCGGGAGGATCAATGAGCAGTTCTTC	CSARDEGRFGTSGRINEQFF
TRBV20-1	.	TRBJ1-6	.	TGCAGTGCTAGAGATTGGGGACCAGTTGGTAATTCACCCCTCCACTTT	CSARDWGPVGNSPLHF
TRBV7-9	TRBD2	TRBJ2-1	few	TGTGCCAGCAGCTTAGCCGGTGCGGGAGCATCCTACAATGAGCAGTTCTTC	CASSLAGAGASYNEQFF
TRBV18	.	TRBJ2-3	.	TGTGCCAGCTCACCATTCCAGGGTACGCAGTATTTT	CASSPFQGTQYF
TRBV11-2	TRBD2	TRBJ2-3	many	TGTGCCAGCAGAACTAGCGGCTACACAGATACGCAGTATTTT	CASRTSGYTDTQYF
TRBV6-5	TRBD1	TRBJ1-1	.	TGTGCCAGCAGTTACCTCAGGGGGCCGGACACTGAAGCTTTCTTT	CASSYLRGPDTEAFF
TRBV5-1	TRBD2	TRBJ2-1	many	TGCGCCAGCAGCGCCGTAGCGGGAGTCTTATACAATGAGCAGTTCTTC	CASSAVAGVLYNEQFF
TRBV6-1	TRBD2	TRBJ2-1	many	TGTGCCAGCAGACTACTAGCGGGAGGCGAGAGTGAGCAGTTCTTC	CASRLLAGGESEQFF
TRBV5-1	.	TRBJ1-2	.	TGCGCCAGCAGCGCAAACAGGGAGCTCTATCCTGGCTACACCTTC	CASSANRELYPGYTF
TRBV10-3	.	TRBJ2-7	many	TGTGCCATCCAATTCGACGGAGGTCCCTCCTACGAGCAGTACTTC	CAIQFDGGPSYEQYF
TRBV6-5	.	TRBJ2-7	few	TGTGCCAGCAGTTACCCGGGCGGGGGCAACGAGCAGTACTTC	CASSYPGGGNEQYF
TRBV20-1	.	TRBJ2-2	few	TGCAGTGCTAGTTTGGGGTCGAACACCGGGGAGCTGTTTTTT	CSASLGSNTGELFF
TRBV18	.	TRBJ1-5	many	TGTGCCAGCAGTCCAGGGAATCAGCCCCAGCATTTT	CASSPGNQPQHF
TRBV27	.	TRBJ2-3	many	TGTGCCAGCAGTACCCCGGGTGGGCCCGATACGCAGTATTTT	CASSTPGGPDTQYF
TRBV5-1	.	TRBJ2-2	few	TGCGCCAGCAGCTTATTGACTAGTTCATCCGGGGAGCTGTTTTTT	CASSLLTSSSGELFF
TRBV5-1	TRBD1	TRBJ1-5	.	TGCGCCAGCAGCAGACAGGGTCCTCAGCCCCAGCATTTT	CASSRQGPQPQHF
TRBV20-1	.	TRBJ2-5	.	TGCAGTGCCCTGCCGGGGTCGCGGGAGACCCAGTACTTC	CSALPGSRETQYF
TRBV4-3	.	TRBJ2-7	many	TGCGCCAGCAGCCAAGATACCGGGGCCGAGCAGTACTTC	CASSQDTGAEQYF
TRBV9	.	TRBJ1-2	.	TGTGCCAGCAGCCCGACAGTTTACTATGGCTACACCTTC	CASSPTVYYGYTF
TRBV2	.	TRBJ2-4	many	TGTGCCAGCACCGAGGGGACCAGCGGCGTCAGAAACATTCAGTACTTC	CASTEGTSGVRNIQYF
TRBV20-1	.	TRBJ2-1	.	TGCAGTGCTAGAGATAACCACAATGAGCAGTTCTTC	CSARDNHNEQFF
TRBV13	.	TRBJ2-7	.	TGTGCCAGCAGCCTAGTCTTGGCAGGGAACTCCTACGAGCAGTACTTC	CASSLVLAGNSYEQYF
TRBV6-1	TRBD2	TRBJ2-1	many	TGTGCCAGCAGTATAGCGGGAGCGATCAATGAGCAGTTCTTC	CASSIAGAINEQFF
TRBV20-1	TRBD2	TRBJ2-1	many	TGCAGTGCTAGTGGGAGAGGACTAGCGAAGTCAAATGAGCAGTTCTTC	CSASGRGLAKSNEQFF
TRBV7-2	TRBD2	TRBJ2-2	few	TGTGCCAGCAGATTTAGCGGGGCGAACACCGGGGAGCTGTTTTTT	CASRFSGANTGELFF
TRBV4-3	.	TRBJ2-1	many	TGCGCCAGCAGCCAAGCGACAGGCTCCTACAATGAGCAGTTCTTC	CASSQATGSYNEQFF
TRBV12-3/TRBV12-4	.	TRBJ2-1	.	TGTGCCAGCAACCCTCCCCATAGGTCCCCTGAGCAGTTCTTC	CASNPPHRSPEQFF
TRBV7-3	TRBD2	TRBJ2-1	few	TGTGCCAGCAGCTTAACAGGGGGGAAGCGGGGGGAGCAGTTCTTC	CASSLTGGKRGEQFF
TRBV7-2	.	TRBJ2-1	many	TGTGCCAGCAGCTCACGTGGGGGGAATGAGCAGTTCTTC	CASSSRGGNEQFF
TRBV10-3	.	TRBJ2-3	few	TGTGCCATCGGTCCCAGCACAGATACGCAGTATTTT	CAIGPSTDTQYF
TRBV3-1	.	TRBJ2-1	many	TGTGCCAGCAGCCAGCCGGGTTGGGAGCAGTTCTTC	CASSQPGWEQFF
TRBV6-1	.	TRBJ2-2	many	TGTGCCAGCAGACGACAAGCGATAAACACCGGGGAGCTGTTTTTT	CASRRQAINTGELFF
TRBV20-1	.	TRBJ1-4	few	TGCAGTGCTAGCAAGACAGATGCAACTAATGAAAAACTGTTTTTT	CSASKTDATNEKLFF
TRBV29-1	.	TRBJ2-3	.	TGCAGCGTAGCCGGCGATCATACCACAGATACGCAGTATTTT	CSVAGDHTTDTQYF
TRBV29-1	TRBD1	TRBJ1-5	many	TGCAGCGTTCAGGGGGGACCCAATCAGCCCCAGCATTTT	CSVQGGPNQPQHF
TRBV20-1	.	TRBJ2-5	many	TGCAGTGCTGGGGGGGAAATCCGGGACAGCCAAGAGACCCAGTACTTC	CSAGGEIRDSQETQYF
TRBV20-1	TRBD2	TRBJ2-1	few	TGCAGTGCTTCTCCGGCTAGCGGGAGTCTGAATGAGCAGTTCTTC	CSASPASGSLNEQFF
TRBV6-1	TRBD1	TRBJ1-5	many	TGTGCCAGCAGCCCCAGGGGGCGAAATCAGCCCCAGCATTTT	CASSPRGRNQPQHF
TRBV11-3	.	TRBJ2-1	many	TGTGCCAGCAGCTTATCTCCGCACATAGATGAGCAGTTCTTC	CASSLSPHIDEQFF
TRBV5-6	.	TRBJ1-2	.	TGTGCCAGCAGCTTGGGAACGCTTAACTATGGCTACACCTTC	CASSLGTLNYGYTF
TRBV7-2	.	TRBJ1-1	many	TGTGCCAGCAGCTTAGTGGGCGGACAGAAGAACACTGAAGCTTTCTTT	CASSLVGGQKNTEAFF